The next 25 T cell receptor beta chains were all read from a single sample in a study of OX40 agonist ivuxolimab in advanced cancers. Method: immunoSEQ multiplex PCR; TCRdb's copy keeps in-frame clones and lacks some. The sample has under 75,000 clones; roughly four fifths are singletons. Sequencing was performed on CD4+ or CD8+ T cells sorted from blood, taken in a trial of the OX40 agonist ivuxolimab. These receptors were collected from an adult with an advanced solid tumor such as melanoma, head and neck, liver or kidney cancer.

The chain carries TRBV6-6 and TRBJ2-7; D possibly uses TRBD1 or TRBD2 (5 bases each). Germline lookup yields CDR1 MNHNY and CDR2 SVGAGI (reference sequence). The CDR3 has 11 residues. The V end lost 6 bases, the J end lost 5 bases, and 8 bases lay between the germline ends. This CDR3 reads CASSKGHEQYF. For the CDR3, the DNA is TGTGCCAGCAGCAAGGGACACGAGCAGTACTTC.

The V call is TRBV4-2, the J call TRBJ1-2, with a possible D match to TRBD1 (5 bases). The CDR3 runs 14 residues. V lost 5 bases and J lost 4, with 14 bases in between. CDR1 LGHNA and CDR2 YNFKEQ come from the germline V gene. The CDR3 sequence is CASSERGGTYGYTF. The DNA of the CDR3 is TGTGCCAGCAGCGAACGGGGGGGAACCTATGGCTACACCTTC.

V and J are TRBV21-1 and TRBJ1-2. TRBV21-1 is listed as a pseudogene. This CDR3 has 15 residues. The CDR3: CASSNYGRGHYGYTF. Here the CDR3 DNA reads TGTGCCAGCAGCAATTACGGTCGGGGGCACTATGGCTACACCTTC.

V usage is TRBV28 and J usage is TRBJ1-4; TRBD1 might be the D (6 bases). Trimming removed 2 bases at V and 6 bases at J, with 10 bases between. The germline gives CDR1 MDHEN, CDR2 SYDVKM. The CDR3 consists of 14 residues. The DNA for the CDR3 is TGTGCCAGCAGTTTAGCTACAGGGTATGAAAAACTGTTTTTT. It is translated as CASSLATGYEKLFF. The whole variable domain, remainder taken from reference TRBV28 and TRBJ1-4, is DVKVTQSSRYLVKRTGEKVFLECVQDMDHENMFWYRQDPGLGLRLIYFSYDVKMKEKGDIPEGYSVSREKKERFSLILESASTNQTSMYLCASSLATGYEKLFFGSGTQLSVL.

This clone was observed a single time. The chain has TRBV7-2 and TRBJ1-6; unclear D gene. The CDR3 extends over 13 amino acids. Deletions cut 4 bases from V and 8 bases from J, with 9 bases between. Germline values: CDR1 SGHTA, CDR2 FQGNSA. CDR3 protein: CASSWTLYSPLHF. The CDR3 DNA is TGTGCCAGCAGCTGGACCCTCTATTCACCCCTCCACTTT.

The V gene is TRBV5-4, the J gene TRBJ2-1; 8 bases map to TRBD2. The CDR3 is 17 amino acids. Germline lookup yields CDR1 SGHNT and CDR2 YYREEE (reference sequence). V was clipped by 4 bases and J by 8 bases; unmatched bases: 17. Written as DNA, the CDR3 is TGTGCCAGCAGCCCAAGGTCGGGGCGGGGGGTCGGCGATGAGCAGTTCTTC. Translation: CASSPRSGRGVGDEQFF.

V gene TRBV18 combines with J gene TRBJ1-1; D not resolved. The CDR3 consists of 13 residues. Trimming stripped 3 bases from V and 3 bases from J, with 8 bases between. Germline V gives CDR1 KGHSH, CDR2 LQKENI. The CDR3 DNA reads TGTGCCAGCTCACCCGACGGGTACACTGAAGCTTTCTTT. It yields the protein CASSPDGYTEAFF.

The chain has TRBV11-2 and TRBJ2-4, with 10 bases aligning to TRBD1. The germline V gene has CDR1 SGHAT and CDR2 FQNNGV. Trimming removed 5 bases from V and 2 bases from J; junction bases left unmatched: 6. This CDR3 has 16 residues. CDR3 protein: CASSRTGGGTKNIQYF. The CDR3 nucleotides are TGTGCCAGCAGCAGGACAGGGGGTGGGACCAAAAACATTCAGTACTTC. Supplemented by reference TRBV11-2 and TRBJ2-4, the full variable domain reads EAGVAQSPRYKIIEKRQSVAFWCNPISGHATLYWYQQILGQGPKLLIQFQNNGVVDDSQLPKDRFSAERLKGVDSTLKIQPAKLEDSAVYLCASSRTGGGTKNIQYFGAGTRLSVL.

The chain carries TRBV11-1 and TRBJ1-1; D not resolved. Looked up from germline, CDR1 is SGHAT and CDR2 is FQDESV (reference sequence). This CDR3 is 16 amino acids long. Trimming took 1 base from V and 0 from J, leaving 12 bases between them. The CDR3 DNA reads as TGTGCCAGCAGCTTAGATTCCCGGCAGGTGAACACTGAAGCTTTCTTT. Protein sequence: CASSLDSRQVNTEAFF.

The V gene is TRBV7-9, the J gene TRBJ1-2, with TRBD1 as a possible D gene (5 bases). V lost 2 bases, J lost 0 bases, and 7 bases lay in between. Germline-derived CDR1 and CDR2 are SEHNR and FQNEAQ (reference sequence). The CDR3 runs to 14 residues. The CDR3 sequence is CASSLRQSNYGYTF. CDR3 bases: TGTGCCAGCAGCTTACGACAGTCTAACTATGGCTACACCTTC.

With respect to this clone: Relative to the germline gene, one junction end is altered; a read error may explain this. The V call is TRBV4-2, the J call TRBJ1-1, with 9 bases lining up with TRBD1. Per the germline V gene, CDR1 is LGHNA and CDR2 is YNFKEQ. This CDR3 has 15 residues. The DNA of the CDR3 is TGTGCCAGCAGCCAAGAGTCCGGGACAGGGACTGGAGCTTTCTTT. This codes for CASSQESGTGTGAFF.

The V call is TRBV6-5, the J call TRBJ2-1, with 7 bases fitting TRBD1. Trimming took 8 bases from V and 6 from J; bases not matched to a gene: 7. The CDR3 has 13 amino acids. Looked up from germline, CDR1 is MNHEY and CDR2 is SVGAGI. The CDR3 loop reads CASAIQGVNEQFF. The CDR3 DNA is TGTGCCAGCGCCATCCAGGGGGTCAATGAGCAGTTCTTC.

The J gene is TRBJ1-1, the V gene TRBV7-2; D unclear. The CDR3 runs to 14 residues. In germline, CDR1 is SGHTA, CDR2 FQGNSA. V was shortened by 5 bases and J by 5 bases, with 15 bases between the two germline ends. CDR3 region: CASSPGGLKTEAFF. Here the CDR3 DNA reads TGTGCCAGCAGCCCGGGCGGCCTAAAGACTGAAGCTTTCTTT. The whole variable domain, filled in from reference TRBV7-2 and TRBJ1-1, reads GAGVSQSPSNKVTEKGKDVELRCDPISGHTALYWYRQSLGQGLEFLIYFQGNSAPDKSGLPSDRFSAERTGGSVSTLTIQRTQQEDSAVYLCASSPGGLKTEAFFGQGTRLTVV.

For the CDR3, the DNA is TGTGCCAGCAGTGTGGAGCGAGATCAGCCCCAGCATTTT. Translation: CASSVERDQPQHF. The chain is built from TRBV6-4 and TRBJ1-5; unclear D gene. CDR3 length equals 13 residues. Trimming cost V 4 bases and J 5 bases, with 9 bases left between them. Germline assignment: CDR1 MRHNA and CDR2 SNTAGT.

This clone was seen only once. The chain has TRBV7-6 and TRBJ2-1; possibly TRBD1 for D (6 bases). Trimming cost V 4 bases and J 5 bases, with 6 bases left between them. The length of the CDR3 is 12 residues. Germline V gives CDR1 SGHVS, CDR2 FNYEAQ. The CDR3 sequence is CASSWDNNEQFF. CDR3 in DNA: TGTGCCAGCAGCTGGGACAACAATGAGCAGTTCTTC.

This clone turned up a few times. V usage is TRBV10-3 and J usage is TRBJ2-2; D not certain. This CDR3 has 14 amino acids. Germline V gives CDR1 ENHRY, CDR2 SYGVKD. Trimming stripped 4 bases from V and 2 bases from J, with 8 bases between. CDR3: CAISGLSNTGELFF. CDR3 DNA sequence: TGTGCCATCAGTGGGTTATCTAACACCGGGGAGCTGTTTTTT.

This chain joins TRBV6-4 and TRBJ2-3; 11 positions match TRBD1. CDR3 length: 13 amino acids. CDR1 and CDR2 from the germline V gene are MRHNA and SNTAGT. Trimming at V came to 10 bases and at J to 6 bases, leaving 6 bases not matched to a gene. The CDR3 DNA follows: TGTGCCACCGGACAGGGGGCCCGGGATACGCAGTATTTT. Translating it yields CATGQGARDTQYF.

This clone was detected many times. The chain combines TRBV16 with TRBJ1-5; D is perhaps TRBD1 (5 bases). CDR1 and CDR2 (germline): KGHSY, FQNENV. Trimming stripped 5 bases from V and 1 base from J, with 9 bases between. The CDR3 has 14 residues. The CDR3 loop is CASSWDVSNQPQHF. CDR3 nucleotide sequence: TGTGCCAGCAGCTGGGACGTAAGCAATCAGCCCCAGCATTTT.

The chain carries TRBV29-1 and TRBJ1-2; 10 nucleotides agree with TRBD1. CDR1 SQVTM and CDR2 ANQGSEA come from the germline V gene. The trim removed 7 bases at V and 6 bases at J, leaving 5 bases unmatched. The CDR3 has 12 amino acids. This CDR3 reads CSARQGADGYTF. The CDR3 coding sequence is TGCAGCGCCCGACAGGGGGCGGATGGCTACACCTTC.

V usage is TRBV12-1 and J usage is TRBJ1-2; the table's TRBD1 call for D was not verified on the DNA. TRBV12-1 is recorded as a pseudogene. The CDR3 consists of 12 residues. The CDR3 coding sequence is TGTGCCGGACGGACAGGGGGGCTTGGCTACACCTTC. Its protein is CAGRTGGLGYTF.

The chain employs TRBV7-2 and TRBJ2-2, with unresolved D. The CDR3 extends over 12 amino acids. The germline V and J ends were trimmed by 1 base and 5 bases, with 2 bases remaining between them. Germline CDR1 is SGHTA and CDR2 is FQGNSA. Written as DNA, the CDR3 is TGTGCCAGCAGCTTAGATACCGGGGAGCTGTTTTTT. It specifies CASSLDTGELFF. The entire variable domain, with the rest obtained from reference TRBV7-2 and TRBJ2-2, is as follows: GAGVSQSPSNKVTEKGKDVELRCDPISGHTALYWYRQSLGQGLEFLIYFQGNSAPDKSGLPSDRFSAERTGGSVSTLTIQRTQQEDSAVYLCASSLDTGELFFGEGSRLTVL.

The rearrangement links TRBV2 to TRBJ1-2; D remains unclear. V lost 4 bases to trimming and J lost 5 bases, with 11 bases between them. Looked up from germline, CDR1 is SNHLY and CDR2 is FYNNEI. The CDR3 has 13 residues. This CDR3 reads CASSVDGRYGYTF. For the CDR3, the DNA is TGTGCCAGCAGTGTCGACGGCCGGTATGGCTACACCTTC.

The chain employs TRBV5-6 and TRBJ2-1, with D possibly TRBD2 on 5 matching bases. V lost 3 bases, J lost 0 bases, and 10 bases lay in between. CDR1 and CDR2 from the germline V gene are SGHDT and YYEEEE. The CDR3 is 15 amino acids. CDR3 nucleotides: TGTGCCAGCAGCTCCGGACTGACCTCCTACAATGAGCAGTTCTTC. Translated, it gives CASSSGLTSYNEQFF.

Only a few counts were recorded for this clone. The rearrangement joins TRBV7-3 to TRBJ2-1, with TRBD2 as a possible D gene (5 bases). V lost 1 base to trimming and J lost 7 bases, with 8 bases between them. The CDR3 totals 13 residues. Germline V gene sequence: CDR1 SGHTA, CDR2 FQGTGA. CDR3 in amino acids: CASSLSPGNEQFF. DNA of the CDR3: TGTGCCAGCAGCTTAAGTCCGGGGAATGAGCAGTTCTTC.

This clone is a singleton in its sample. V and J are TRBV18 and TRBJ1-5; D not resolved. V was clipped by 6 bases and J by 6 bases, with 9 bases between them. The CDR3 contains 12 residues. Germline values: CDR1 KGHSH, CDR2 LQKENI. The CDR3 sequence is CASSSSGQPQHF. DNA for the CDR3: TGTGCCAGCTCGAGTTCAGGTCAGCCCCAGCATTTT.